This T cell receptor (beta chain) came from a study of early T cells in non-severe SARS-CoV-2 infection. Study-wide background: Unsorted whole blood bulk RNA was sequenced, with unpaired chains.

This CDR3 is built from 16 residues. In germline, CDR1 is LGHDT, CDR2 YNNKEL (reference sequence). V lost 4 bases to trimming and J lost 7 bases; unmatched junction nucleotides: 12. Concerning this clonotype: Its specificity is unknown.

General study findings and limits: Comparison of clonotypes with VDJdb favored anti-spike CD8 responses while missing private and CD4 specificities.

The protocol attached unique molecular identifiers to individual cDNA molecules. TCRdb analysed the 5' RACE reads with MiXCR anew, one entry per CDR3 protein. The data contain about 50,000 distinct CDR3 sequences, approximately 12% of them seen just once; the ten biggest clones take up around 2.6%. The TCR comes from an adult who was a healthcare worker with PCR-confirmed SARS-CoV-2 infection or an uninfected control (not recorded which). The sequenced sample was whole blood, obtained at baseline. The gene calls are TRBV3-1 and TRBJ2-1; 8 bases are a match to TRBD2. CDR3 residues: CASSPLNRASGNEQFF. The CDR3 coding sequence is TGTGCCAGCAGCCCCCTAAACCGGGCTAGCGGGAATGAGCAGTTCTTC.